This T cell receptor (beta chain) was identified in a study of CD8 T cells in ankylosing spondylitis (dated by TCRdb to the late 2010s). At the level of the whole study: The study profiled T cell receptor beta repertoires in healthy donors and ankylosing spondylitis patients to find disease-linked TCR variants. Peripheral blood was sampled, and synovial fluid was also collected from ankylosing spondylitis patients. The full study cohort was made up of about 24 ankylosing spondylitis patients and about a hundred healthy donors.

Reads for this sample came from an Illumina HiSeq 2500. Quantitative 5'-RACE with molecular barcodes was the method used to prepare the TCR beta libraries. Processing in the source paper ran as follows. A new computational method based on a probabilistic model of VDJ rearrangement was used to identify disease-linked TCR variants. TCRdb reworked the public reads: Q25 trimming with fastp, MiXCR clone assembly, productive beta chains retained. Duplicate CDR3 protein sequences are folded into a single record with the most common DNA and genes. TCRdb's processing, not the study's, gives the V and J calls here. For this sample there are a few hundred thousand distinct CDR3 sequences; around 20% appear just once. The ten largest account for around 12% of the sample. After removal of 0 bases from V and 4 bases from J, the junction retains 10 bases not matched to a gene. The cysteine opens and the phenylalanine closes a CDR3 of 18 amino acids. Just CDR3 DNA is preserved here, 54 bases in frame from base 1. The germline V gene (reference sequence) gives CDR1 as SGHAT and CDR2 as FQDESV.

Here is what the overall study found, with its caveats: The disease-linked clones showed a CD8+ phenotype and occurred at relatively low frequencies in peripheral blood. Blood from ankylosing spondylitis patients appeared to be characterized by a TCR beta motif composed of about eight highly homologous amino acid variants. Significant enrichment of the disease-linked clones was reported in matched synovial fluid samples from ankylosing spondylitis patients. Some motif variants had previously been reported in the synovial fluid and blood of reactive arthritis patients, which suggests shared mechanisms of disease initiation.

Points on this clonotype: Its recognized antigen is unknown. No much larger clone exists at a distance of one base, and base qualities are not known.

This receptor was taken from a male donor with ankylosing spondylitis or in good health (not recorded which). Source material: blood, either unsorted or a sorted T cell fraction (not recorded which). The sequence is built from TRBV11-1 and TRBJ2-2, with 8 bases aligning to TRBD2. The DNA is as follows: TGTGCCAGCAGCTTAGCTCTAGCGGGCCTGCGTGGCACCGGGGAGCTGTTTTTT. Translated, this gives CASSLALAGLRGTGELFF.